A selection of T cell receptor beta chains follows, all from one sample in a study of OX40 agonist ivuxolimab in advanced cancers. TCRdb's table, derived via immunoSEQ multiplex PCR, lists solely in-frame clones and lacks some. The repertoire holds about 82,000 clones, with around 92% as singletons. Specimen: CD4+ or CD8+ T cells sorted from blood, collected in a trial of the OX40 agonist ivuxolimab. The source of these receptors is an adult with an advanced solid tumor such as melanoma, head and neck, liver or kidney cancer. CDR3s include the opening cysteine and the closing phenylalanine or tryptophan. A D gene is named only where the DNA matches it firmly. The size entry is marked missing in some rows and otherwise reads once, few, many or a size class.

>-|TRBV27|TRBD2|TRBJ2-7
CASKSGGTTYEQYF
TGTGCCAGCAAGAGCGGGGGGACAACCTACGAGCAGTACTTC
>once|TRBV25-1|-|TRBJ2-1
CASSEQGGNEQFF
TGTGCCAGCAGTGAACAGGGGGGGAATGAGCAGTTCTTC
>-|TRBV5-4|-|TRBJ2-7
CASSGVSYEQYF
TGTGCCAGCTCAGGGGTCTCCTACGAGCAGTACTTC
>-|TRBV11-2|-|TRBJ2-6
CASSLAPGHSYSGANVLTF
TGTGCCAGCAGCTTAGCTCCGGGTCACAGCTACTCTGGGGCCAACGTCCTGACTTTC
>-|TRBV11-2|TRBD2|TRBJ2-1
CASSRSGGFSYNEQFF
TGTGCCAGCAGCCGGAGCGGGGGGTTCTCCTACAATGAGCAGTTCTTC
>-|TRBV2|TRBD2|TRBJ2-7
CASRLEPGLAGVSTYEQYF
TGTGCCAGCAGACTAGAGCCGGGACTAGCGGGGGTATCTACCTACGAGCAGTACTTC
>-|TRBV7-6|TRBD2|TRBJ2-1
CASSRTSGGAYNEQFF
TGTGCCAGCAGCCGGACTAGCGGGGGGGCCTACAATGAGCAGTTCTTC
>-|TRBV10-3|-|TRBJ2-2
CAISVSSTGELFF
TGTGCCATCAGTGTCAGTTCGACCGGGGAGCTGTTTTTT
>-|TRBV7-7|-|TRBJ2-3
CASSPGTNPSTDTQYF
TGTGCCAGCAGCCCCGGGACGAACCCCAGCACAGATACGCAGTATTTT
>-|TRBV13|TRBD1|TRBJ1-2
CASSPSRGQGDWYGYTF
TGTGCCAGCAGCCCCTCCAGGGGACAGGGGGATTGGTATGGCTACACCTTC
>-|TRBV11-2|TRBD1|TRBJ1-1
CASIHLGTGRNTEAFF
TGTGCCAGCATCCACCTAGGGACAGGGCGGAACACTGAAGCTTTCTTT
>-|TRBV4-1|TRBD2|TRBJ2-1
CASSQGIAGGRNEQFF
TGCGCCAGCAGCCAAGGAATAGCGGGGGGGCGGAATGAGCAGTTCTTC
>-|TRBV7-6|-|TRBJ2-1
CASSAGYRAYNEQFF
TGTGCCAGCAGCGCGGGGTACCGGGCCTACAATGAGCAGTTCTTC
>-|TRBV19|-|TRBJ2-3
CASSMAEGLWGTDTQYF
TGTGCCAGTAGTATGGCCGAGGGGCTCTGGGGGACAGATACGCAGTATTTT
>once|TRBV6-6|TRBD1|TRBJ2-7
CASSYFRDSPYEQYF
TGTGCCAGCAGTTACTTCCGGGACAGCCCCTACGAGCAGTACTTC
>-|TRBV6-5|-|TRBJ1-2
CASSLGPSGYTF
TGTGCCAGCAGCCTAGGACCCAGCGGCTACACCTTC
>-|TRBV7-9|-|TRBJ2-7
CASSLVVGENYEQYF
TGTGCCAGCAGCTTAGTTGTAGGGGAAAACTACGAGCAGTACTTC
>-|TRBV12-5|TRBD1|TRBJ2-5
CASGSTPGQVYQETQYF
TGTGCTAGTGGTTCCACCCCGGGACAGGTGTACCAAGAGACCCAGTACTTC
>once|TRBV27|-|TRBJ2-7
CASSSGTPYEQYF
TGTGCCAGCAGTTCCGGGACCCCCTACGAGCAGTACTTC
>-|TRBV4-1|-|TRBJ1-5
CASSQSADNQPQHF
TGCGCCAGCAGCCAAAGTGCAGACAATCAGCCCCAGCATTTT
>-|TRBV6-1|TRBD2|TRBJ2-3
CASSEGGLATTDTQYF
TGTGCCAGCAGTGAAGGGGGACTAGCAACAACAGATACGCAGTATTTT
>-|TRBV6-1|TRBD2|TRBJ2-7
CASSPRGVSYEQYF
TGTGCCAGCAGTCCCCGGGGGGTCTCCTACGAGCAGTACTTC
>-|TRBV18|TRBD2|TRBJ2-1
CASSPGLGDNEQFF
TGTGCCAGCTCACCGGGACTAGGGGACAATGAGCAGTTCTTC
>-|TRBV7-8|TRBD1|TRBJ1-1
CASSPEPHRGYTEAFF
TGTGCCAGCAGCCCAGAGCCTCACAGGGGGTACACTGAAGCTTTCTTT
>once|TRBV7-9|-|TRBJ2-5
CASSGGTAHQETQYF
TGTGCCAGCAGCGGGGGGACGGCCCACCAAGAGACCCAGTACTTC
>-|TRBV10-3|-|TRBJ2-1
CAISEKTRTYNEQFF
TGTGCCATCAGTGAGAAGACTCGAACCTACAATGAGCAGTTCTTC
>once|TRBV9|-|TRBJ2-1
CASSVGGLGNEQFF
TGTGCCAGCAGCGTGGGAGGTTTAGGCAATGAGCAGTTCTTC
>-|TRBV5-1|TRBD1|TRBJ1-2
CASSEGTELYGYTF
TGCGCCAGCAGCGAGGGGACAGAACTCTATGGCTACACCTTC
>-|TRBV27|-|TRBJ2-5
CASSFTDSLETQYF
TGTGCCAGCAGTTTCACCGACAGTCTGGAGACCCAGTACTTC
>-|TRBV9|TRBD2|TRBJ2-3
CASSVLAGVLSTDTQYF
TGTGCCAGCAGCGTACTAGCGGGGGTCCTTAGCACAGATACGCAGTATTTT
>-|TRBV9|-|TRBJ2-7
CASSVDSRVREQYF
TGTGCCAGCAGCGTAGATTCGCGGGTCCGCGAGCAGTACTTC
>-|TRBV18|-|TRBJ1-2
CASSPGGLGGYTF
TGTGCCAGCTCACCAGGAGGGCTTGGGGGCTACACCTTC
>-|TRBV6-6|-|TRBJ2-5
CASSYLGPSETQYF
TGTGCCAGCAGTTACCTCGGGCCGTCTGAGACCCAGTACTTC
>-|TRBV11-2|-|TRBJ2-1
CASSGNEQFF
TGTGCCAGCAGCGGTAATGAGCAGTTCTTC
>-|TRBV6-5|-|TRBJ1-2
CASSYSEGNYGYTF
TGTGCCAGCAGTTACTCGGAGGGGAACTATGGCTACACCTTC
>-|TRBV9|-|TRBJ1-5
CASSVEGQPQHF
TGTGCCAGCAGCGTTGAGGGTCAGCCCCAGCATTTT
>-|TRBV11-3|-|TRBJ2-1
CASSTDFLSYNEQFF
TGTGCCAGCAGTACGGACTTTCTGTCCTACAATGAGCAGTTCTTC
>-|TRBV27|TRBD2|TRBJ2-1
CASSFGLATANEQFF
TGTGCCAGCAGTTTCGGACTAGCAACGGCCAATGAGCAGTTCTTC
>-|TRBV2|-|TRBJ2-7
CASSDRAHEQYF
TGTGCCAGCAGTGACAGGGCCCACGAGCAGTACTTC
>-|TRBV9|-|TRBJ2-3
CASSVEGGTPDTQYF
TGTGCCAGCAGCGTAGAGGGGGGAACCCCAGATACGCAGTATTTT
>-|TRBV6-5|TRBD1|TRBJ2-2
CASSPQGAWTGELFF
TGTGCCAGCAGCCCACAGGGGGCTTGGACCGGGGAGCTGTTTTTT